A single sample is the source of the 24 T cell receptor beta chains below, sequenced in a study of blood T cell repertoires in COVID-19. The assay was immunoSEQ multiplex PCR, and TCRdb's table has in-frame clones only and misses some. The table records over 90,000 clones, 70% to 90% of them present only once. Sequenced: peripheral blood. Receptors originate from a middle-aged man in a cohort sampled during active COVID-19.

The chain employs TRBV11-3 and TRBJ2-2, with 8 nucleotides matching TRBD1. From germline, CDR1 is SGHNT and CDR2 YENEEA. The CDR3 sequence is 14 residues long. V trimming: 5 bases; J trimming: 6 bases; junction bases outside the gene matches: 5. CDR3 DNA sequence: TGTGCCAGCAGCCCCCGGACAGGGTCCGGGGAGCTGTTTTTT. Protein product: CASSPRTGSGELFF.

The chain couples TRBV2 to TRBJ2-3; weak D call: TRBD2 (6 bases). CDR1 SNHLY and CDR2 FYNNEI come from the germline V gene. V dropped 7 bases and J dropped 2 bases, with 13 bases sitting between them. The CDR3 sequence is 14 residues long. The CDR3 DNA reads TGTGCCAGCATCGCGGGGACCGTCACAGATACGCAGTATTTT. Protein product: CASIAGTVTDTQYF.

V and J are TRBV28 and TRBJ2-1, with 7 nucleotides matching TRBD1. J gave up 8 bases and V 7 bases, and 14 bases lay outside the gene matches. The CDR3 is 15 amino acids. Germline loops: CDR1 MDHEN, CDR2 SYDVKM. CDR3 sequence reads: CASISSRQGSDEQFF. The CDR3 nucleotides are TGTGCCAGCATTTCCTCCCGACAGGGTTCGGATGAGCAGTTCTTC.

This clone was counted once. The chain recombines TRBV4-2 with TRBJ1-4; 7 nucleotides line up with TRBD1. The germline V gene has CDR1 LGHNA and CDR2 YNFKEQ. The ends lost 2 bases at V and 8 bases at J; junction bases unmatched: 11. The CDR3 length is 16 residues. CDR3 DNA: TGTGCCAGCAGCCAACCTCGGGAGGGGGCAGGGGAAAAACTGTTTTTT. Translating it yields CASSQPREGAGEKLFF.

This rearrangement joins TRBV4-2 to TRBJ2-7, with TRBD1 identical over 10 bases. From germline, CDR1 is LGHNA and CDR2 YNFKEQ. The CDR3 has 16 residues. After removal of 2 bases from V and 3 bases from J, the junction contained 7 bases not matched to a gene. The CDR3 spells CASSQSTGTGDYEQYF. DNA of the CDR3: TGTGCCAGCAGCCAAAGTACCGGGACAGGGGACTACGAGCAGTACTTC.

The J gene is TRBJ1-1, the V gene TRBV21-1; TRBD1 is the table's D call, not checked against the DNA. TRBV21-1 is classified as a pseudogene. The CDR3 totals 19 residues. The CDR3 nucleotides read TGTGCCAGCAGCAAAGCTCAGGGCCCCACACCGATAATGAACACTGAAGCTTTCTTT. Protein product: CASSKAQGPTPIMNTEAFF.

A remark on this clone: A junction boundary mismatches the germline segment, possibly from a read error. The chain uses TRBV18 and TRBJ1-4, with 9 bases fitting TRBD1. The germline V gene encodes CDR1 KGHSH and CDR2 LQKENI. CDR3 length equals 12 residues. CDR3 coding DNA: TGTGCCAGCTCACCCGGGGACAGGGAGAAACTTTTT. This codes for CASSPGDREKLF.

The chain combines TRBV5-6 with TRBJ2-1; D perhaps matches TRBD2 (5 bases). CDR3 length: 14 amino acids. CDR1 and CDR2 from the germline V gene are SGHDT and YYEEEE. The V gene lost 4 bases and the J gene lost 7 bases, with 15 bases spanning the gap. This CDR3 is CASSLEGRKNEQFF. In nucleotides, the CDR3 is TGTGCCAGCAGCCTGGAAGGGAGAAAGAATGAGCAGTTCTTC.

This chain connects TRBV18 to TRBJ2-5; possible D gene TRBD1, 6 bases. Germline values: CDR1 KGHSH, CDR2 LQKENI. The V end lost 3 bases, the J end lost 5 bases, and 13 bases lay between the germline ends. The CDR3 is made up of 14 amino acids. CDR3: CASSPPGAEETQYF. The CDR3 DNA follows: TGTGCCAGCTCACCTCCAGGGGCTGAGGAGACCCAGTACTTC. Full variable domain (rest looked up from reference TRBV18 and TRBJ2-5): NAGVMQNPRHLVRRRGQEARLRCSPMKGHSHVYWYRQLPEEGLKFMVYLQKENIIDESGMPKERFSAEFPKEGPSILRIQQVVRGDSAAYFCASSPPGAEETQYFGPGTRLLVL.

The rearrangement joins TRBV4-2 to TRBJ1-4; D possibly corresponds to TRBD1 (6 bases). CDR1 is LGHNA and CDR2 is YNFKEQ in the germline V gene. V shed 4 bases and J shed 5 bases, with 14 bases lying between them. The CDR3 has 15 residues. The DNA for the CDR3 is TGTGCCAGCAGCCGATATCGGACAGAAAATGAAAAACTGTTTTTT. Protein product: CASSRYRTENEKLFF.

CDR3 amino acids: CASSFLEPWAEQYF. The DNA for the CDR3 is TGTGCCAGCAGTTTTTTGGAACCGTGGGCCGAGCAGTACTTC. The chain combines TRBV27 with TRBJ2-7; D is undetermined. The germline CDR1 and CDR2 sequences are MNHEY and SMNVEV (reference sequence). Trimming took off 3 bases at V and 6 bases at J, with 15 bases between the two ends. The CDR3 has 14 residues.

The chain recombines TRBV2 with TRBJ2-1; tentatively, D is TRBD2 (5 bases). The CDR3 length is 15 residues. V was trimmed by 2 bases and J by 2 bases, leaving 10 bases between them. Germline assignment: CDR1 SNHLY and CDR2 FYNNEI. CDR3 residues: CASSEKAAAYNEQFF. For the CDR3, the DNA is TGTGCCAGCAGTGAAAAAGCGGCCGCCTACAATGAGCAGTTCTTC. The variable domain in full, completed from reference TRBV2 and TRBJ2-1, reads EPEVTQTPSHQVTQMGQEVILRCVPISNHLYFYWYRQILGQKVEFLVSFYNNEISEKSEIFDDQFSVERPDGSNFTLKIRSTKLEDSAMYFCASSEKAAAYNEQFFGPGTRLTVL.

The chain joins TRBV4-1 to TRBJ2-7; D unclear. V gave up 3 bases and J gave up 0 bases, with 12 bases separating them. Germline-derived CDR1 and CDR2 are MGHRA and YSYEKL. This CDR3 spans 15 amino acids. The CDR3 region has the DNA TGCGCCAGCAGCCAGGCAGGCATATCCTCCTACGAGCAGTACTTC. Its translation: CASSQAGISSYEQYF.

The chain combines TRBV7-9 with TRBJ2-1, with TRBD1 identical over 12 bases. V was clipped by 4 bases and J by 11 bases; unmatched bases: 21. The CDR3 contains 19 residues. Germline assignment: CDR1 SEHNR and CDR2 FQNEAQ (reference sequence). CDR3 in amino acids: CASSSFGTGGTISTMKQFF. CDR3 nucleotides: TGTGCCAGCAGCTCCTTTGGGACAGGGGGCACTATTTCTACAATGAAGCAGTTCTTC.

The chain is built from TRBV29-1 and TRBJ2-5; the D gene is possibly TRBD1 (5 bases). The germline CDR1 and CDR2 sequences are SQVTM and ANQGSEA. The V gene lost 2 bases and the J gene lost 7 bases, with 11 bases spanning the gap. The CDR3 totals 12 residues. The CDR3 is CSVEYRFGTQYF. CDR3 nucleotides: TGCAGCGTTGAATACAGGTTTGGGACCCAGTACTTC.

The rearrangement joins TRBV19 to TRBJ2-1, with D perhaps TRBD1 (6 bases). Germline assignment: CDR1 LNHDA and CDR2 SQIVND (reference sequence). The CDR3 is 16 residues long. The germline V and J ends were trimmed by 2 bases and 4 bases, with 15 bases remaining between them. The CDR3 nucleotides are TGTGCCAGTAGTATATGGAGGACAGAGAATTACAATGAGCAGTTCTTC. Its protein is CASSIWRTENYNEQFF. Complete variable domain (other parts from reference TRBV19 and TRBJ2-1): DGGITQSPKYLFRKEGQNVTLSCEQNLNHDAMYWYRQDPGQGLRLIYYSQIVNDFQKGDIAEGYSVSREKKESFPLTVTSAQKNPTAFYLCASSIWRTENYNEQFFGPGTRLTVL.

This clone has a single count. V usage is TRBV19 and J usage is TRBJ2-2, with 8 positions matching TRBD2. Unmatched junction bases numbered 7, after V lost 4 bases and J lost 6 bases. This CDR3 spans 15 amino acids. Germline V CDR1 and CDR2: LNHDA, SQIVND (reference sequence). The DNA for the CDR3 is TGTGCCAGTAGTACCGAGACCGGGGGGGCCGGGGAGCTGTTTTTT. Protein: CASSTETGGAGELFF.

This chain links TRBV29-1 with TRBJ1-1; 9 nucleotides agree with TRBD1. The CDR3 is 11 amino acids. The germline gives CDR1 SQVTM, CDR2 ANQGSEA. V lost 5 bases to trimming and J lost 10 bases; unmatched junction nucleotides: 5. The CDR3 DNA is TGCAGCGTTCGTCCGGGACAGGGAGCTTTCTTT. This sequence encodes CSVRPGQGAFF.

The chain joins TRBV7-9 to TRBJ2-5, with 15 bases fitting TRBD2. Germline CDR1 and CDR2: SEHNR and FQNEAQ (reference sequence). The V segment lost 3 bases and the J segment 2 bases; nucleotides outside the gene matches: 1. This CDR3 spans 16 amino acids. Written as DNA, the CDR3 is TGTGCCAGCAGCTTGGGGACTAGCGGGGGGCAAGAGACCCAGTACTTC. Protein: CASSLGTSGGQETQYF.

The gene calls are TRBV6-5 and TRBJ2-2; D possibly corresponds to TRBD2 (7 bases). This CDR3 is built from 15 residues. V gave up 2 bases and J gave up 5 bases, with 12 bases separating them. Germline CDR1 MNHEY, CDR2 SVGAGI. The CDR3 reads CASSYDRGATGELFF. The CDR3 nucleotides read TGTGCCAGCAGTTACGATCGGGGGGCGACCGGGGAGCTGTTTTTT.

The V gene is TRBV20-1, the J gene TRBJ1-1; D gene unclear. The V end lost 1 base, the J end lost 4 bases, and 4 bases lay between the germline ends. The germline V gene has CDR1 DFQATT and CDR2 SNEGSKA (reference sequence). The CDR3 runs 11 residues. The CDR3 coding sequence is TGCAGTGCTAGAGCGGGCACTGAAGCTTTCTTT. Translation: CSARAGTEAFF.

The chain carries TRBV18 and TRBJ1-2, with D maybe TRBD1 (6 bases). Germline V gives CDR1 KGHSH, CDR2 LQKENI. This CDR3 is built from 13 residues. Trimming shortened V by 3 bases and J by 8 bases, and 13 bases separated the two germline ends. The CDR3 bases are TGTGCCAGCTCACCGAGGGGGGGAGACGGCTACACCTTC. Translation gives CASSPRGGDGYTF.

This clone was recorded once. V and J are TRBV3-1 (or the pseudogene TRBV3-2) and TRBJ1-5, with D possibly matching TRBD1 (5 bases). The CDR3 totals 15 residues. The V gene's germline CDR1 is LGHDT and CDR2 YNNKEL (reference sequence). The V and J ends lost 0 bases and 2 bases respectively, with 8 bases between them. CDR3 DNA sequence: TGTGCCAGCAGCCAAGATGGGGCCGGCAATCAGCCCCAGCATTTT. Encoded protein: CASSQDGAGNQPQHF.

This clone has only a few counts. CDR3 nucleotides: TGTGCCAGCAGCCCGTGGACTAGCGGGGGGGGGAGTATCTCCTACAATGAGCAGTTCTTC. As protein: CASSPWTSGGGSISYNEQFF. The chain links TRBV14 to TRBJ2-1; 15 nucleotides agree with TRBD2. Germline CDR1 reads SGHDN; CDR2 reads FVKESK. CDR3 size: 20 residues. V trimming: 4 bases; J trimming: 0 bases; junction bases outside the gene matches: 10.